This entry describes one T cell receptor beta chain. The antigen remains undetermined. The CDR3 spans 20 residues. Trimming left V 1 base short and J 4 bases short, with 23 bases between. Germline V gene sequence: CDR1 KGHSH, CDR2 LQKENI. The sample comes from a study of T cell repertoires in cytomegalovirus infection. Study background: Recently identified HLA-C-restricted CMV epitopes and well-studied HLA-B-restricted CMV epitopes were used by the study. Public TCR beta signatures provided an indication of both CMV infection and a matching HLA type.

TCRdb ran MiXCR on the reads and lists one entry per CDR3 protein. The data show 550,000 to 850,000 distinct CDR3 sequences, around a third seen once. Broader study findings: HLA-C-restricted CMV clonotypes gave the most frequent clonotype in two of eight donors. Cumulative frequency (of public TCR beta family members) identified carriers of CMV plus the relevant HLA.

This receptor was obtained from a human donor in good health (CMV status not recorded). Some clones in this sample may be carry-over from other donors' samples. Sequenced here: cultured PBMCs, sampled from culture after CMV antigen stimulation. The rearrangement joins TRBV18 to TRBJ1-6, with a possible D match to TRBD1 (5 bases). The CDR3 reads CASSPRAGGTQDYYNSPLHF. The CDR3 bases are TGTGCCAGCTCACCACGCGCAGGAGGGACTCAAGACTATTATAATTCACCCCTCCACTTT.